The 18 T cell receptor beta chains below all came from one sample that was sequenced in a study of monozygotic twins with inflammatory bowel disease (dated by TCRdb to about 2019). To prepare the library, 5' RACE was applied. The sample was run on an Illumina HiSeq 2500. After the reads were reprocessed by TCRdb, one entry was made per CDR3 protein sequence, with no DNA. The table kept for this sample lists over 110,000 distinct CDR3 sequences. The top ten clonotypes cover 2.4% of the sample. Sequenced: blood. The receptors were sampled from a human donor with ulcerative colitis or Crohn's disease, or a healthy co-twin of an affected twin (not recorded which).

The rearrangement uses TRBV7-9 and TRBJ1-2; TCRdb calls TRBD1, which cannot be checked without DNA. Germline values: CDR1 SEHNR, CDR2 FQNEAQ (reference sequence). CDR3 length: 15 residues. The CDR3: CASSFGIGTANGYTF.

The chain joins TRBV6-4 to TRBJ1-2; TCRdb selects TRBD1, and the lack of DNA leaves this call unchecked. This CDR3 is built from 12 residues. The germline V gene encodes CDR1 MRHNA and CDR2 SNTAGT. CDR3: CASKGTGGGYTF.

The genes are TRBV20-1 and TRBJ1-5; TCRdb calls TRBD1, which cannot be checked without DNA. The CDR3 loop spans 16 amino acids. Looked up from germline, CDR1 is DFQATT and CDR2 is SNEGSKA (reference sequence). CDR3 loop: CSAEIRTGFYNQPQHF.

The CDR3 here is CSAPGHNSNQPQHF. The V gene is TRBV20-1, the J gene TRBJ1-5; TCRdb returns TRBD1, unconfirmable since there is no DNA. CDR1 DFQATT and CDR2 SNEGSKA come from the germline V gene (reference sequence). The length of the CDR3 is 14 residues.

This sequence joins TRBV5-1 and TRBJ2-3; without DNA, the TCRdb call of TRBD1 cannot be checked. CDR3 size: 14 residues. CDR1 SGHRS and CDR2 YFSETQ come from the germline V gene. CDR3 amino acids: CASAQGGSADTQYF.

This chain links TRBV20-1 with TRBJ2-1; with no DNA, the TCRdb D assignment of TRBD2 cannot be verified. Per the germline V gene, CDR1 is DFQATT and CDR2 is SNEGSKA (reference sequence). The CDR3 extends over 13 amino acids. CDR3 sequence reads: CSATRSAVNEQFF.

This chain connects TRBV20-1 to TRBJ2-7; no DNA is available, so the TRBD1 call from TCRdb remains unchecked. The CDR3 length is 14 residues. Per germline, CDR1 DFQATT and CDR2 SNEGSKA (reference sequence). Here the CDR3 reads CSARDPTRVYEQYF.

The V and J genes are TRBV7-2 and TRBJ2-2; absent DNA, TCRdb's TRBD2 call cannot be checked. Germline V gene data show CDR1 as SGHTA and CDR2 as FQGNSA. The CDR3 sequence is 14 residues long. Here the CDR3 reads CASSPLVGTGELFF. The variable domain in full, with the rest retrieved from reference TRBV7-2 and TRBJ2-2, is GAGVSQSPSNKVTEKGKDVELRCDPISGHTALYWYRQSLGQGLEFLIYFQGNSAPDKSGLPSDRFSAERTGGSVSTLTIQRTQQEDSAVYLCASSPLVGTGELFFGEGSRLTVL.

The rearrangement uses TRBV18 and TRBJ2-1; TCRdb reports TRBD2, a call that lacks DNA to check it against. The CDR3 loop spans 13 amino acids. Germline V lookup: CDR1 KGHSH, CDR2 LQKENI. The CDR3 protein is CASSRDKGSEQFF. Looking up the rest from reference TRBV18 and TRBJ2-1 gives the full variable domain: NAGVMQNPRHLVRRRGQEARLRCSPMKGHSHVYWYRQLPEEGLKFMVYLQKENIIDESGMPKERFSAEFPKEGPSILRIQQVVRGDSAAYFCASSRDKGSEQFFGPGTRLTVL.

The rearrangement joins TRBV5-5 to TRBJ2-5; the TRBD1 assignment by TCRdb is unverifiable without DNA. Germline CDR1 reads SGHKS; CDR2 reads YYEKEE (reference sequence). This CDR3 comprises 13 residues. CDR3 amino acids: CASSRRDPETQYF.

The V call is TRBV19, the J call TRBJ1-5. The CDR3 has 15 amino acids. CDR1 and CDR2 from the germline V gene are LNHDA and SQIVND (reference sequence). CDR3 loop: CASSERSGNNQPQHF.

The rearrangement uses TRBV20-1 and TRBJ1-5. CDR3 length: 16 amino acids. Germline lookup yields CDR1 DFQATT and CDR2 SNEGSKA (reference sequence). The CDR3 reads CSARDWGGALNQPQHF.

The chain uses TRBV30 and TRBJ2-5. The CDR3 is 13 amino acids. CDR1 GTSNPN and CDR2 SVGIG come from the germline V gene (reference sequence). The CDR3 spells CAWSVGTQETQYF.

The genes are TRBV4-1 and TRBJ1-5. Germline V gene data show CDR1 as MGHRA and CDR2 as YSYEKL. This CDR3 has 17 amino acids. CDR3 sequence: CASSQDSKGYGNQPQHF.

This chain connects TRBV6-5 to TRBJ2-7; TCRdb indicates TRBD1, and absent DNA this call remains unverified. The germline gives CDR1 MNHEY, CDR2 SVGAGI. This CDR3 has 16 amino acids. The CDR3 spells CASSYSDRGFFYEQYF.

This chain connects TRBV29-1 to TRBJ2-3; the TCRdb call, TRBD1, lacks DNA for checking. The germline V gene encodes CDR1 SQVTM and CDR2 ANQGSEA. This CDR3 has 14 amino acids. This chain's CDR3 is CSVRPGTDPSPQYF.

The chain recombines TRBV19 with TRBJ1-2; lacking DNA, the TRBD1 call made by TCRdb goes unchecked. This CDR3 is built from 14 residues. Germline CDR1 reads LNHDA; CDR2 reads SQIVND (reference sequence). The CDR3 reads CASTPGSAVYGYTF.

The V gene is TRBV15, the J gene TRBJ2-7; there is no DNA to check the TCRdb D call of TRBD1. CDR1 and CDR2 from the germline V gene are LNHNV and YYDKDF (reference sequence). The CDR3 loop spans 15 amino acids. The CDR3 loop reads CATSRWTGILGEQYF.